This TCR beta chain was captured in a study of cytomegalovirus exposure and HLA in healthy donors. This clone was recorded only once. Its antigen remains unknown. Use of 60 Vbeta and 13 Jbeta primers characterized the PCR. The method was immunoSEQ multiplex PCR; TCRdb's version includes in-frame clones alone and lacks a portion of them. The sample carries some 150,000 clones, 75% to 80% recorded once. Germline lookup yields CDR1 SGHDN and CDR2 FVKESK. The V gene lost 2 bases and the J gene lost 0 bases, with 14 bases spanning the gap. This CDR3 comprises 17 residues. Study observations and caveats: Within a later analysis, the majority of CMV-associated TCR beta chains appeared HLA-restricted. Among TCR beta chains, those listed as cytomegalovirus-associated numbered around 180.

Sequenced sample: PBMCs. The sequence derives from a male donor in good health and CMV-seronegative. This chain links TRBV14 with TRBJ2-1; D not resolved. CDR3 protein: CASSQQVTSGSYNEQFF. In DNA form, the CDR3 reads TGTGCCAGCAGCCAACAGGTTACCTCTGGCTCCTACAATGAGCAGTTCTTC.